These 2 T cell receptor beta chains share one sample of origin, sequenced in a study of T cell responses to AZD1222 COVID-19 vaccine. Sequencing used immunoSEQ multiplex PCR; TCRdb keeps in-frame clones, though not all of them. Here the sample spans roughly 140,000 clones, about 93% being singletons. The source material was peripheral blood, sampled on day 0 of AZD1222 vaccination. The receptors were gathered from an adult in good health.

The V call is TRBV12-3 or TRBV12-4, the J call TRBJ1-2, with D perhaps matching TRBD1 (5 bases). This CDR3 is 13 amino acids long. Between the trimmed V and J ends, which lost 5 bases and 4 bases, there was a span of 11 bases. In DNA, the CDR3 is TGTGCCAGCAGTCCCGACAGCCTCTATGGCTACACCTTC. This translates into CASSPDSLYGYTF.

The chain is built from TRBV19 and TRBJ2-5, with TRBD2 as a possible D gene (7 bases). The CDR3 extends over 15 amino acids. Germline CDR1 is LNHDA and CDR2 is SQIVND (reference sequence). Trimming cost V 6 bases and J 2 bases, with 16 bases left between them. The CDR3 coding sequence is TGTGCCAGTAGCCTCGGACGGGGGGCACAAGAGACCCAGTACTTC. This codes for CASSLGRGAQETQYF.